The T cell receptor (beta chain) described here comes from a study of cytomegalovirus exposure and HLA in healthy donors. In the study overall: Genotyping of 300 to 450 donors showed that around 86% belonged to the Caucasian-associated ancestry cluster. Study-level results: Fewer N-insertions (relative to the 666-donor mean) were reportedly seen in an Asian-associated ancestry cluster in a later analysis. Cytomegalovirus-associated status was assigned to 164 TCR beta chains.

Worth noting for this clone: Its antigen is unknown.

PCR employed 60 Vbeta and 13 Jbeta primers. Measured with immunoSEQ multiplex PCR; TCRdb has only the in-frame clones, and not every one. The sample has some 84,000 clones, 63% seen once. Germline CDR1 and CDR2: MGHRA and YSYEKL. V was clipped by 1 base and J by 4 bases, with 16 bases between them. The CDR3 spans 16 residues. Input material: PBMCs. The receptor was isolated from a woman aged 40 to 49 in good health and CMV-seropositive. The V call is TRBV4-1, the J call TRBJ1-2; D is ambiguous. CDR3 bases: TGCGCCAGCAGCCAAGTAGAGCACAGAATCCCCTATGGCTACACCTTC. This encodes CASSQVEHRIPYGYTF.